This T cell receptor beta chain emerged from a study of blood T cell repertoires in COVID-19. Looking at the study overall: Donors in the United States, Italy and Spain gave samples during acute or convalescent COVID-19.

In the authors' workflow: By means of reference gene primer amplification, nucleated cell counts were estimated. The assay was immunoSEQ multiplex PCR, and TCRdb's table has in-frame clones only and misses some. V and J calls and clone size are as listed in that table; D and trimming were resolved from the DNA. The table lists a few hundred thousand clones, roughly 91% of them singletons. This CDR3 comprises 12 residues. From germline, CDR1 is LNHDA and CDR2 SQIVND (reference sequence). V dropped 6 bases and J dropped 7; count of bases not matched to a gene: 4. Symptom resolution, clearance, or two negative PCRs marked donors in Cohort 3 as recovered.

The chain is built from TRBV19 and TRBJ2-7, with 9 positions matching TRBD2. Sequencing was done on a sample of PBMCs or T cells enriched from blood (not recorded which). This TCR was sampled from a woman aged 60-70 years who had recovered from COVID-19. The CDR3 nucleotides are TGTGCCAGTAGAGCGGGAGGCGGGGAGCAGTACTTC. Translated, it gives CASRAGGGEQYF.